A single sample is the source of the 24 T cell receptor beta chains below, sequenced in a study of technical replicates of blood from a few donors. Method: immunoSEQ multiplex PCR; TCRdb's copy keeps in-frame clones and lacks some. This table holds tens of thousands of clones, about 96% found once. What was sequenced was T cells isolated from PBMCs. Receptor source: a human donor in good health.

The chain is built from TRBV19 and TRBJ1-5; D not resolved. V was clipped by 4 bases and J by 4 bases, with 8 bases between them. CDR1 and CDR2 from the germline V gene are LNHDA and SQIVND (reference sequence). The length of the CDR3 is 13 residues. In DNA form, the CDR3 reads TGTGCCAGTAGTACACAGATAAATCAGCCCCAGCATTTT. Translated, it gives CASSTQINQPQHF.

The V and J genes are TRBV27 and TRBJ2-1, with 11 bases matching TRBD2. CDR1 and CDR2 from the germline V gene are MNHEY and SMNVEV (reference sequence). V lost 4 bases and J lost 4; bases outside the gene matches: 3. This CDR3 region has 15 residues. Here the CDR3 DNA reads TGTGCCAGCAGTTCCGGGACTAGCGGATACAATGAGCAGTTCTTC. Residues: CASSSGTSGYNEQFF.

This clone was seen a single time. The rearrangement joins TRBV7-2 to TRBJ2-5; possible D gene TRBD1, 6 bases. Germline V gives CDR1 SGHTA, CDR2 FQGNSA. CDR3 size: 15 residues. V lost 7 bases to trimming and J lost 5 bases, with 20 bases between them. CDR3 sequence reads: CASTKRGSLQETQYF. Here the CDR3 DNA reads TGTGCCAGCACCAAGAGGGGGAGCCTCCAGGAGACCCAGTACTTC.

This chain connects TRBV6-6 to TRBJ1-2; the match to TRBD1 covers 8 bases. The V gene's germline CDR1 is MNHNY and CDR2 SVGAGI (reference sequence). CDR3 length equals 13 residues. Trimming at V came to 5 bases and at J to 6 bases, leaving 5 bases not matched to a gene. The CDR3 region is CASSPGQGNGYTF. The CDR3 bases are TGTGCCAGCAGTCCCGGACAGGGAAATGGCTACACCTTC.

Written as DNA, the CDR3 is TGTGCCAGCAGACCCAGGACAGGGGTAGGATACGAGCAGTACTTC. Translation: CASRPRTGVGYEQYF. The chain couples TRBV6-1 to TRBJ2-7; 9 bases are shared with TRBD1. Germline V CDR1 and CDR2: MNHNS, SASEGT. The trim removed 6 bases at V and 4 bases at J, leaving 10 bases unmatched. The CDR3 is made up of 15 amino acids.

The rearrangement joins TRBV18 to TRBJ1-5; D gene unclear. Germline V lookup: CDR1 KGHSH, CDR2 LQKENI. V was cut by 3 bases and J by 6 bases, with 12 bases left in between. The CDR3 spans 14 residues. CDR3 coding DNA: TGTGCCAGCTCACCCAACGGGGAGTTTCAGCCCCAGCATTTT. This translates into CASSPNGEFQPQHF.

The chain couples TRBV19 to TRBJ2-1, with a tentative D call TRBD1 (6 bases). The CDR3 is made up of 14 amino acids. Per the germline V gene, CDR1 is LNHDA and CDR2 is SQIVND (reference sequence). Trimming removed 7 bases from V and 6 bases from J, with 16 bases in between. CDR3 coding DNA: TGTGCCAGTACCATAGGGCGGACAGTCAATGAGCAGTTCTTC. This encodes CASTIGRTVNEQFF.

This clone was observed a single time. This rearrangement joins TRBV15 to TRBJ2-7, with D perhaps TRBD2 (6 bases). The CDR3 sequence is 13 residues long. The V end was cut by 8 bases, the J end by 3 bases, with 14 bases between. From germline, CDR1 is LNHNV and CDR2 YYDKDF (reference sequence). CDR3 nucleotides: TGTGCCACCTCTTATAGCGGCCTCTACGAGCAGTACTTC. It is translated as CATSYSGLYEQYF.

V usage is TRBV6-5 and J usage is TRBJ1-5; TRBD1 agrees at 7 bases. CDR1 and CDR2 from the germline V gene are MNHEY and SVGAGI. There are 13 residues in the CDR3. Trimming took 6 bases from V and 7 from J; bases not matched to a gene: 6. CDR3 bases: TGTGCCAGCAGCTTGACAGGGACCCAGCCCCAGCATTTT. Protein sequence: CASSLTGTQPQHF.

The chain links TRBV6-6 to TRBJ2-3; perhaps TRBD2 as D (5 bases). The CDR3 totals 15 residues. V lost 2 bases, J lost 4 bases, and 13 bases lay in between. Germline values: CDR1 MNHNY, CDR2 SVGAGI (reference sequence). The CDR3 sequence: CASSYIAPRSDTQYF. The CDR3 DNA is TGTGCCAGCAGTTACATAGCGCCCCGTTCAGATACGCAGTATTTT.

V and J are TRBV9 and TRBJ2-3, with D tentatively TRBD2 (5 bases). CDR3 length: 15 residues. V was shortened by 4 bases and J by 7 bases, with 19 bases between the two germline ends. Germline loops: CDR1 SGDLS, CDR2 YYNGEE. CDR3 protein: CASSPKRTPQHTQYF. CDR3 DNA: TGTGCCAGCAGCCCTAAGCGGACCCCACAACATACGCAGTATTTT. Full variable domain (rest looked up from reference TRBV9 and TRBJ2-3): DSGVTQTPKHLITATGQRVTLRCSPRSGDLSVYWYQQSLDQGLQFLIQYYNGEERAKGNILERFSAQQFPDLHSELNLSSLELGDSALYFCASSPKRTPQHTQYFGPGTRLTVL.

V gene TRBV5-1 combines with J gene TRBJ2-1; TRBD2 aligns across 8 bases. Germline V CDR1 and CDR2: SGHRS, YFSETQ. This CDR3 is 15 amino acids long. V shed 4 bases and J 5 bases; nucleotides not matched to a gene: 8. CDR3 sequence (DNA): TGCGCCAGCAGCGTCGAGCGGGAGCAAGACAATGAGCAGTTCTTC. Amino acids: CASSVEREQDNEQFF.

The chain links TRBV7-6 to TRBJ2-7; D is possibly TRBD1 (9 bases). In germline, CDR1 is SGHVS, CDR2 FNYEAQ. The CDR3 contains 15 residues. V dropped 5 bases and J dropped 3 bases, with 17 bases sitting between them. The CDR3 DNA is TGTGCCAGCAGCCAAGGGACAGGGACTAGCTACGAGCAGTACTTC. Its translation is CASSQGTGTSYEQYF.

The chain couples TRBV7-2 to TRBJ1-1; 8 nucleotides align to TRBD1. Germline-derived CDR1 and CDR2 are SGHTA and FQGNSA. This CDR3 has 15 residues. V dropped 3 bases and J dropped 6; count of bases not matched to a gene: 9. This CDR3 is CASSLATGEVAEAFF. The DNA for the CDR3 is TGTGCCAGCAGCTTGGCGACAGGGGAGGTCGCTGAAGCTTTCTTT.

The chain has TRBV28 and TRBJ2-3; TRBD1 aligns across 8 bases. V lost 7 bases to trimming and J lost 2 bases; unmatched junction nucleotides: 14. The germline CDR1 and CDR2 sequences are MDHEN and SYDVKM. This CDR3 has 17 amino acids. CDR3: CASKRQGPKVYTDTQYF. The CDR3, as DNA: TGTGCCAGCAAGAGACAGGGGCCAAAAGTATACACAGATACGCAGTATTTT.

The rearrangement links TRBV6-1 to TRBJ2-7; no reliable D call. This CDR3 has 15 residues. The V end was cut by 2 bases, the J end by 2 bases, with 13 bases between. Germline V gives CDR1 MNHNS, CDR2 SASEGT. The DNA for the CDR3 is TGTGCCAGCAGTGAAATCCGAGACTTGGCCTACGAGCAGTACTTC. Encoded protein: CASSEIRDLAYEQYF.

The chain carries TRBV19 and TRBJ2-7, with D perhaps TRBD1 (6 bases). Trimming stripped 5 bases from V and 0 bases from J, with 14 bases between. Germline CDR1 is LNHDA and CDR2 is SQIVND (reference sequence). This CDR3 is 15 amino acids long. CDR3 in DNA: TGTGCCAGTAGTCCCCGGGACACCGCCTCCTACGAGCAGTACTTC. Amino acid sequence: CASSPRDTASYEQYF.

The chain carries TRBV27 and TRBJ1-1; D gene ambiguous. Between the trimmed V and J ends, which lost 2 bases and 1 base, there was a span of 11 bases. The CDR3 consists of 15 residues. Germline V gives CDR1 MNHEY, CDR2 SMNVEV (reference sequence). DNA of the CDR3: TGTGCCAGCAGTTTAAGCGTCGGTGCGAACACTGAAGCTTTCTTT. This translates into CASSLSVGANTEAFF.

The chain combines TRBV29-1 with TRBJ2-7; 7 positions agree with TRBD1. The V and J ends lost 3 bases and 2 bases, in that order; junction bases with no gene match: 4. This CDR3 has 13 residues. Germline V CDR1 and CDR2: SQVTM, ANQGSEA. CDR3 residues: CSVDKTGTYEQYF. The CDR3, as DNA: TGCAGCGTTGACAAGACAGGGACCTACGAGCAGTACTTC.

J is TRBJ2-3 and V is TRBV29-1, with TRBD2 matching over 10 bases. Trimming took 6 bases from V and 3 from J; bases not matched to a gene: 18. The CDR3 loop spans 18 amino acids. The germline V gene has CDR1 SQVTM and CDR2 ANQGSEA. The CDR3 loop is CSVGGLLAGMSGTDTQYF. Here the CDR3 DNA reads TGCAGCGTGGGAGGCCTACTAGCGGGAATGAGCGGAACAGATACGCAGTATTTT.

The V and J genes are TRBV30 and TRBJ1-4; D may be TRBD1 (5 bases). V lost 0 bases to trimming and J lost 8 bases, with 10 bases between them. The CDR3 spans 13 residues. Germline CDR1 GTSNPN, CDR2 SVGIG (reference sequence). The CDR3 sequence is CAWSVWTREKLFF. CDR3 in DNA: TGTGCCTGGAGTGTATGGACAAGAGAAAAACTGTTTTTT.

The V gene is TRBV10-3, the J gene TRBJ2-7; TRBD1 is a possible D gene (6 bases). V lost 0 bases, J lost 6 bases, and 6 bases lay in between. The CDR3 has 12 amino acids. The V gene's germline CDR1 is ENHRY and CDR2 SYGVKD. The CDR3 is CAISESRGEQYF. For the CDR3, the DNA is TGTGCCATCAGTGAGTCCAGGGGCGAGCAGTACTTC.

This clone was seen once. The chain recombines TRBV7-2 with TRBJ2-7; the match to TRBD2 covers 7 bases. Trimming took 1 base from V and 0 from J; bases not matched to a gene: 3. Germline-derived CDR1 and CDR2 are SGHTA and FQGNSA. This CDR3 has 15 residues. The CDR3 protein is CASSLGSSGSYEQYF. The CDR3 DNA reads as TGTGCCAGCAGCTTAGGATCTAGCGGCTCCTACGAGCAGTACTTC.

This chain links TRBV6-1 with TRBJ1-5, with D possibly TRBD1 on 5 matching bases. Trimming left V 7 bases short and J 6 bases short, with 10 bases between. CDR3 length equals 12 residues. The germline CDR1 and CDR2 sequences are MNHNS and SASEGT. CDR3 DNA sequence: TGTGCCAGCACAAACCAGGGTCAGCCCCAGCATTTT. Translating gives CASTNQGQPQHF.